Listed below are T cell receptor beta chains from one sample, sequenced in a study of cytomegalovirus exposure and HLA in healthy donors. This table comes from immunoSEQ multiplex PCR, and its TCRdb copy is limited to in-frame clones, with some not included. Of about 200,000 clones in the sample, more than 60% were seen once. Sequencing was performed on PBMCs. The receptors were gathered from a man in his fifties or sixties in good health and CMV-seronegative. The CDR3 runs from the conserved cysteine through the conserved F or W. D genes are given only for firm matches. Only part of the rows carry a size: once, few, many, or a class if the clone is expanded.

clone size	V gene	J gene	D gene	CDR3 DNA	CDR3 protein
.	TRBV19	TRBJ1-5	.	TGTGCCAGTAGTTTACAACCCAGCAATCAGCCCCAGCATTTT	CASSLQPSNQPQHF
.	TRBV27	TRBJ2-7	.	TGTGCCAGCAGTTTATCGTACCCCCGTGGCAGGGTTGAGTACGAGCAGTACTTC	CASSLSYPRGRVEYEQYF
.	TRBV5-6	TRBJ1-5	.	TGTGCCAGCAGCACTCAAGTACAGGATAGCAATCAGCCCCAGCATTTT	CASSTQVQDSNQPQHF
.	TRBV9	TRBJ2-1	.	TGTGCCAGCAGCGAAAATAAGATTGCGGACAATGAGCAGTTCTTC	CASSENKIADNEQFF
.	TRBV5-1	TRBJ2-2	TRBD2	TGCGCCAGCAGCCTAAAACTAGCGGGAGCCTCGAACACCGGGGAGCTGTTTTTT	CASSLKLAGASNTGELFF
.	TRBV28	TRBJ2-5	.	TGTGCCAGCAGTTTCGGAGGGGTTGCGCGAGAGACCCAGTACTTC	CASSFGGVARETQYF
.	TRBV30	TRBJ1-1	.	TGTGCCTGGAGTGAGGGGCAGGGAAGGGCTGAAGCTTTCTTT	CAWSEGQGRAEAFF
.	TRBV30	TRBJ2-7	TRBD2	TGTGCCTGGACCGGACTAGCGGGAGACGAGCAGTACTTC	CAWTGLAGDEQYF
.	TRBV5-1	TRBJ2-5	.	TGCGCCAGCAGCAGGGCGGGCCCCCAAGAGACCCAGTACTTC	CASSRAGPQETQYF
.	TRBV5-1	TRBJ1-2	TRBD1	TGCGCCAGCAGCTTGGCTGGACAGGGAGGAGGCTACACCTTC	CASSLAGQGGGYTF
.	TRBV4-1	TRBJ1-5	.	TGCGCCAGCAGCCAGGGAGGGTTTGTGCCCCAGCATTTT	CASSQGGFVPQHF
.	TRBV5-1	TRBJ1-4	TRBD1	TGCGCCAGCAGCCCACAGGGGGCCTCTAATGAAAAACTGTTTTTT	CASSPQGASNEKLFF
few	TRBV7-3	TRBJ1-1	.	TGTGCCAGCAGCTATGACAAGAACACTGAAGCTTTCTTT	CASSYDKNTEAFF
.	TRBV25-1	TRBJ2-5	.	TGTGCCAGCAGTGTCGGGACAAAACTCGGGGAGACCCAGTACTTC	CASSVGTKLGETQYF
.	TRBV5-5	TRBJ2-2	TRBD2	TGTGCCAGCAGCTTGGCCTCAGCGGGAGGGCCCGGGGAGCTGTTTTTT	CASSLASAGGPGELFF
.	TRBV29-1	TRBJ1-5	TRBD1	TGCAGCGTCAGAGGGACAGATCGGCAGCCCCAGCATTTT	CSVRGTDRQPQHF
.	TRBV5-1	TRBJ2-5	TRBD1	TGCGCCAGCAGCTGGGAACCCTCCGGGACAGGGATTGGGCAGTACTTC	CASSWEPSGTGIGQYF
.	TRBV6-5	TRBJ2-7	.	TGTGCCAGCAAGAGGGAGTCCTCCTACGAGCAGTACTTC	CASKRESSYEQYF
.	TRBV28	TRBJ1-1	.	TGTGCCAGCAGTTTTAGGAACACTGAAGCTTTCTTT	CASSFRNTEAFF
.	TRBV19	TRBJ2-7	.	TGTGCCAGTAGTCCACAGAATGGCTACGAGCAGTACTTC	CASSPQNGYEQYF
.	TRBV7-8	TRBJ2-2	.	TGTGCCAGCAGCTTAAAGTCTTGGCCCGGGGAGCTGTTTTTT	CASSLKSWPGELFF
.	TRBV6-1	TRBJ2-7	.	TGTGCCAGCAGCGAATCCAGGGGCCCTCCCTACGAGCAGTACTTC	CASSESRGPPYEQYF
.	TRBV28	TRBJ1-6	.	TGTGCCAGCAGGGAGAGTAATTCACCCCTCCACTTT	CASRESNSPLHF
.	TRBV5-1	TRBJ1-4	.	TGCGCCAGTAAGAGAGACAGAGTTAATGAAAAACTGTTTTTT	CASKRDRVNEKLFF
.	TRBV9	TRBJ2-7	TRBD2	TGTGCCAGCAGCGTAGGGGGGGGGAGTCCCTTTTCCTACGAGCAGTACTTC	CASSVGGGSPFSYEQYF
.	TRBV6-5	TRBJ2-7	TRBD2	TGTGCCAGCAGTTACTCGCGGACTAGCGGACCCTACGAGCAGTACTTC	CASSYSRTSGPYEQYF
.	TRBV6-1	TRBJ1-1	TRBD1	TGTGCCAGCAGTGACGAACGGACAGGGGGCCTGAAAGCTTTCTTT	CASSDERTGGLKAFF
.	TRBV30	TRBJ2-7	TRBD1	TGTGCCTGGAGTGTGCCGGGACAGGGGAGCTCCTACGAGCAGTACTTC	CAWSVPGQGSSYEQYF
few	TRBV20-1	TRBJ1-1	TRBD1	TGCAGTGCTAGGAGGGACAGGGGAGCTTTCTTT	CSARRDRGAFF
.	TRBV11-2	TRBJ2-1	.	TGTGCCAGCAGCTTAGGGATAGCGAGGGATGAGCAGTTCTTC	CASSLGIARDEQFF
.	TRBV5-1	TRBJ2-5	.	TGCGCCAGCAGGGGAACCGGGGTCCGGGAGACCCAGTACTTC	CASRGTGVRETQYF
.	TRBV12-1	TRBJ2-1	.	TGTGCCAGCATCATACCGCCAGGACAGGGTCCAAATGAGCAGTTCTTC	CASIIPPGQGPNEQFF
few	TRBV15	TRBJ2-7	TRBD2	TGTGCCACCAGCAGGACTAGCGCTACCTACGAGCAGTACTTC	CATSRTSATYEQYF
.	TRBV4-1	TRBJ2-1	.	TGCGCCAGCAGCCTCAAATGGGGGGGGCGAACCCCTAGCTCCTACAATGAGCAGTTCTTC	CASSLKWGGRTPSSYNEQFF
once	TRBV5-4	TRBJ2-7	TRBD2	TGTGCCAGCGGACTAGCGGGCTCCGCCTACGAGCAGTACTTC	CASGLAGSAYEQYF
.	TRBV7-3	TRBJ2-5	TRBD1	TGTGCCAGCAGCTTAAAAGGAGGACAGGGACGGGAGACCCAGTACTTC	CASSLKGGQGRETQYF
.	TRBV29-1	TRBJ2-1	TRBD2	TGCAGCGTTCTAACTAGCGGGAGTAACAATGAGCAGTTCTTC	CSVLTSGSNNEQFF
.	TRBV5-1	TRBJ1-5	.	TGCGCCAGCAGCTTCCTTCCCGCTTCAGGGGGCAATCAGCCCCAGCATTTT	CASSFLPASGGNQPQHF
.	TRBV30	TRBJ2-3	TRBD1	TGTGCCTGGAGTGTACGACAGGGGGCAGATACGCAGTATTTT	CAWSVRQGADTQYF
.	TRBV11-2	TRBJ2-2	.	TGTGCCAGCAGCTTAGGCGCGAACACCGGGGAGCTGTTTTTT	CASSLGANTGELFF
.	TRBV27	TRBJ2-3	.	TGTGCCAGCAGTAGGGGGGGAAGCACAGATACGCAGTATTTT	CASSRGGSTDTQYF
.	TRBV10-1	TRBJ2-1	TRBD2	TGCGCCAGCTCGGAATCACTAGCGGGAGTGGAGTTCTTC	CASSESLAGVEFF
.	TRBV27	TRBJ1-2	.	TGTGCCAGCACCTCCCCGGGCAGGGCTAACTATGGCTACACCTTC	CASTSPGRANYGYTF
.	TRBV27	TRBJ1-2	TRBD1	TGTGCCAGCAGTGCAACGCGTGACAGGGCTAACTATGGCTACACCTTC	CASSATRDRANYGYTF
.	TRBV7-9	TRBJ2-5	.	TGTTCCAGCAAAAGAGGCAGCTCCCAAGAGACCCAGTACTTC	CSSKRGSSQETQYF
.	TRBV28	TRBJ1-2	.	TGTGCCAGCAGTTTAGATGGCCTTTCTAACTATGGCTACACCTTC	CASSLDGLSNYGYTF
few	TRBV7-6	TRBJ2-3	TRBD2	TGTGCCAGCAGCATCACTAGCGGGGCTAGCACAGATACGCAGTATTTT	CASSITSGASTDTQYF
.	TRBV7-6	TRBJ1-1	.	TGTGCCAGCAGCCCCGACTGGAACACTGAAGCTTTCTTT	CASSPDWNTEAFF